The 18 T cell receptor beta chains given below trace back to one sample, sequenced in a study of human thymus T cells. Thymus tissue was removed during corrective cardiac surgery. TCRdb's copy holds only in-frame clones and misses some; the assay was immunoSEQ multiplex PCR. This table holds about 78,000 clones, around 96% found once. Input material: thymus tissue. The receptors here all came from a boy younger than two with a congenital heart defect but otherwise immunologically healthy.

The chain combines TRBV27 with TRBJ2-1, with a weak D call TRBD2 (6 bases). V lost 2 bases and J lost 4, with 12 bases in between. This CDR3 comprises 15 residues. CDR1 is MNHEY, CDR2 SMNVEV, per germline (reference sequence). CDR3 DNA sequence: TGTGCCAGCAGTTTAGACGGCGGGGTTTACAATGAGCAGTTCTTC. Its protein product is CASSLDGGVYNEQFF.

J is TRBJ2-7 and V is TRBV5-8, with TRBD2 matching 8 bases. CDR1 SGHTS and CDR2 YDEGEE come from the germline V gene. Trimming cost V 0 bases and J 2 bases; bases outside gene matches: 10. CDR3 length: 17 residues. The chain's CDR3 is CASSLAGRGRQPYEQYF. CDR3 nucleotides: TGTGCCAGCAGCTTGGCCGGGAGGGGCCGACAACCCTACGAGCAGTACTTC.

Only one count was recorded for this clone. The genes are TRBV19 and TRBJ2-1; D uncertain. Germline assignment: CDR1 LNHDA and CDR2 SQIVND (reference sequence). The CDR3 sequence is 13 residues long. Deletions cut 6 bases from V and 4 bases from J, with 10 bases between. The CDR3 coding sequence is TGTGCCAGTAGACCAGAAGAGTACAATGAGCAGTTCTTC. Its protein is CASRPEEYNEQFF.

The chain carries TRBV7-2 and TRBJ2-3; tentatively, D is TRBD1 or TRBD2 (5 bases each). V lost 3 bases and J 3 bases, leaving 13 bases between the germline ends. Germline loops: CDR1 SGHTA, CDR2 FQGNSA. The CDR3 is 15 residues long. The CDR3 nucleotides read TGTGCCAGCAGCTTCCGGATAGAGGGGACAGATACGCAGTATTTT. This sequence encodes CASSFRIEGTDTQYF.

This chain uses TRBV14 with TRBJ2-4, with 7 nucleotides matching TRBD2. Looked up from germline, CDR1 is SGHDN and CDR2 is FVKESK. This CDR3 has 14 amino acids. With V trimmed by 6 bases and J by 4 bases, 6 bases remained unmatched. Written as DNA, the CDR3 is TGTGCCAGCAGTCTCGGGGGGTGGAAAAACATTCAGTACTTC. Amino acids: CASSLGGWKNIQYF.

This chain joins TRBV5-4 and TRBJ1-3, with 8 bases identical to TRBD1. The junction had 12 bases not matched to a gene; V was cut back by 3 bases and J by 4 bases. This CDR3 has 17 residues. Germline values: CDR1 SGHNT, CDR2 YYREEE (reference sequence). The CDR3 protein is CASSSATGVAAGNTIYF. In DNA form, the CDR3 reads TGTGCCAGCAGCTCAGCGACAGGGGTCGCAGCGGGAAACACCATATATTTT.

CDR3 protein: CASSPEPLGNNEQFF. The CDR3 nucleotides read TGTGCCAGCAGCCCCGAACCGTTGGGGAATAATGAGCAGTTCTTC. V usage is TRBV7-9 and J usage is TRBJ2-1; D is undetermined. The V end was cut by 5 bases, the J end by 7 bases, with 18 bases between. The CDR3 has 15 amino acids. CDR1 SEHNR and CDR2 FQNEAQ come from the germline V gene (reference sequence).

The chain has TRBV15 and TRBJ2-1; the match to TRBD2 covers 15 bases. Per the germline V gene, CDR1 is LNHNV and CDR2 is YYDKDF (reference sequence). Trimming took 5 bases from V and 5 from J; bases not matched to a gene: 7. The CDR3 is 17 amino acids. This CDR3 is CATSVGTSGRRNNEQFF. DNA of the CDR3: TGTGCCACCAGCGTGGGGACTAGCGGGAGGAGGAACAATGAGCAGTTCTTC.

This chain joins TRBV5-6 and TRBJ2-6; maybe TRBD2 (6 bases). The CDR3 is 16 amino acids. The V and J ends lost 5 bases and 2 bases respectively, with 14 bases between them. Germline V gene data show CDR1 as SGHDT and CDR2 as YYEEEE. The CDR3 region has the DNA TGTGCCAGCAGACCCTCCGGAGGGACTGGGGCCAACGTCCTGACTTTC. Translation gives CASRPSGGTGANVLTF.

The rearrangement links TRBV27 to TRBJ2-2; 14 bases match TRBD2. V was pared by 0 bases and J by 6 bases, with 9 bases of the junction left unmatched. CDR3 length: 19 amino acids. The germline gives CDR1 MNHEY, CDR2 SMNVEV (reference sequence). The chain's CDR3 is CASSLSEPSGLAGAGELFF. In DNA form, the CDR3 reads TGTGCCAGCAGTTTATCGGAGCCCTCGGGACTAGCGGGAGCCGGGGAGCTGTTTTTT.

The sample holds one count of this clone. The V call is TRBV7-2, the J call TRBJ2-1; 7 bases line up with TRBD2. V shed 5 bases, J shed 9 bases, and the junction held 13 bases outside the gene matches. The CDR3 consists of 15 residues. Germline V lookup: CDR1 SGHTA, CDR2 FQGNSA. CDR3 coding DNA: TGTGCCAGCAGCCTACCTACCCGGGGGGATGCTGAGCAGTTCTTC. Encoded protein: CASSLPTRGDAEQFF.

This rearrangement joins TRBV5-6 to TRBJ2-3, with 7 positions matching TRBD1. Germline loops: CDR1 SGHDT, CDR2 YYEEEE. With 6 bases clipped from V and 4 bases from J, the junction kept 8 bases outside the gene matches. The CDR3 has 14 amino acids. The CDR3, as DNA: TGTGCCAGCATGCCAGGGGGTGGAGCAGATACGCAGTATTTT. As protein: CASMPGGGADTQYF.

This clone showed up just once. The CDR3 DNA reads TGTGCCAGCAGCCGGCACCTTAGCGGAGTCTACAATGAGCAGTTCTTC. Translation: CASSRHLSGVYNEQFF. This sequence joins TRBV28 and TRBJ2-1, with TRBD2 as a possible D gene (6 bases). CDR3 length: 16 residues. The V end lost 6 bases, the J end lost 3 bases, and 18 bases lay between the germline ends. Germline CDR1 reads MDHEN; CDR2 reads SYDVKM.

The chain joins TRBV7-9 to TRBJ2-3; no clear D. The V gene lost 0 bases and the J gene lost 4 bases, with 8 bases spanning the gap. The CDR3 has 14 amino acids. The V gene's germline CDR1 is SEHNR and CDR2 FQNEAQ (reference sequence). Here the CDR3 DNA reads TGTGCCAGCAGCTTAGCGCTAAGTTCAGATACGCAGTATTTT. Protein: CASSLALSSDTQYF.

This chain uses TRBV9 with TRBJ2-7; either TRBD1 or TRBD2 may supply D (6 bases each). Between the trimmed V and J ends, which lost 2 bases and 0 bases, there was a span of 18 bases. Germline lookup yields CDR1 SGDLS and CDR2 YYNGEE. CDR3 length: 17 amino acids. Written as DNA, the CDR3 is TGTGCCAGCAGCGTCGACAAGGGGGACTCACCCTCCTACGAGCAGTACTTC. It is translated as CASSVDKGDSPSYEQYF.

The J gene is TRBJ2-7, the V gene TRBV6-5, with 7 bases that match TRBD1. The germline CDR1 and CDR2 sequences are MNHEY and SVGAGI. Trimming cost V 5 bases and J 3 bases; bases outside gene matches: 7. CDR3 length equals 14 residues. The CDR3 DNA reads as TGTGCCAGCAGTGACGGACAGGCCCTCTACGAGCAGTACTTC. Translated, it gives CASSDGQALYEQYF.

V is TRBV5-1 and J is TRBJ2-3; D is possibly TRBD2 (5 bases). Germline values: CDR1 SGHRS, CDR2 YFSETQ. V lost 4 bases and J 3 bases, leaving 15 bases between the germline ends. The CDR3 extends over 15 amino acids. CDR3 DNA: TGCGCCAGCAGCCCGGGAATTTATATAACAGATACGCAGTATTTT. Translating gives CASSPGIYITDTQYF.

CDR3 in DNA: TGTGCCAGCTCACCACCCCGGACAGGGGGCCATCAGCCCCAGCATTTT. Translating it yields CASSPPRTGGHQPQHF. The chain carries TRBV18 and TRBJ1-5; 11 bases line up with TRBD1. The CDR3 totals 16 residues. Germline V lookup: CDR1 KGHSH, CDR2 LQKENI. Trimming removed 0 bases from V and 5 bases from J; junction bases left unmatched: 3.